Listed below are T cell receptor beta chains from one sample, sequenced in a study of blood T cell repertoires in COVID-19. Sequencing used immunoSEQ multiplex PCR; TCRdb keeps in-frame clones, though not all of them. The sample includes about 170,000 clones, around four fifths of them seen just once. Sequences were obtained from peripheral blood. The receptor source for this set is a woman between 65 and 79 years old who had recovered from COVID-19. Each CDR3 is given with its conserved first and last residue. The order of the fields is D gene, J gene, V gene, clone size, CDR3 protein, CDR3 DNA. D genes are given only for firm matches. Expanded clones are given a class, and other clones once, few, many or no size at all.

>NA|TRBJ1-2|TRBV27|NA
CASSINRQGGYTF
TGTGCCAGCAGTATCAATCGTCAGGGTGGCTACACCTTC
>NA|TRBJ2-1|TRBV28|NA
CASSPSTGYSYNEQFF
TGTGCCAGCAGCCCGTCGACAGGATACTCCTACAATGAGCAGTTCTTC
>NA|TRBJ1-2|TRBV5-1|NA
CASSLGPSRIVPGVGYTF
TGCGCCAGCAGCTTGGGCCCCTCCCGGATCGTCCCGGGGGTTGGCTACACCTTC
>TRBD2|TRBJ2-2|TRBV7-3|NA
CASSPGGSGGNTGELFF
TGTGCCAGCAGCCCCGGGGGCAGCGGGGGGAACACCGGGGAGCTGTTTTTT
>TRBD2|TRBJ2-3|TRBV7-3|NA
CASSSRGSGTDTQYF
TGTGCCAGCAGCTCCCGGGGTAGCGGGACAGATACGCAGTATTTT
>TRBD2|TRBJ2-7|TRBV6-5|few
CASSSPGGSYEQYF
TGTGCCAGCAGTTCCCCCGGGGGGTCCTACGAGCAGTACTTC
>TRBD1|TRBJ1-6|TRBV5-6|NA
CASSLAGTVNSPLHF
TGTGCCAGCAGCTTGGCCGGGACAGTCAATTCACCCCTCCACTTT
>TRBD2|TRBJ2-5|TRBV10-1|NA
CASSEPKAGGPLSVETQYF
TGCGCCAGCAGTGAGCCCAAAGCGGGGGGGCCGCTTAGTGTGGAGACCCAGTACTTC
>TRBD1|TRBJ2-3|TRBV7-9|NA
CASSLARGQGGTDTQYF
TGTGCCAGCAGCTTAGCGAGGGGACAGGGGGGCACAGATACGCAGTATTTT
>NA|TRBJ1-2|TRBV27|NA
CASSPSPGNYGYTF
TGTGCCAGCAGCCCCTCACCGGGTAACTATGGCTACACCTTC
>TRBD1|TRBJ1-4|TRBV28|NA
CASSLPGTDEKLFF
TGTGCCAGCAGTTTGCCGGGGACAGATGAAAAACTGTTTTTT
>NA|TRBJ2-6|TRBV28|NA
CASSFWTASSGANVLTF
TGTGCCAGCAGTTTTTGGACAGCCTCCTCTGGGGCCAACGTCCTGACTTTC
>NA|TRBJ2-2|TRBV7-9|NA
CASSLVGAGELFF
TGTGCCAGCAGCTTAGTGGGAGCCGGGGAGCTGTTTTTT
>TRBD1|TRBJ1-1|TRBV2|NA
CASSERTGWTEAFF
TGTGCCAGCAGTGAACGGACAGGGTGGACTGAAGCTTTCTTT
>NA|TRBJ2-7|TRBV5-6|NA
CASSLSLNRYEQYF
TGTGCCAGCAGCTTATCTTTAAATCGGTACGAGCAGTACTTC
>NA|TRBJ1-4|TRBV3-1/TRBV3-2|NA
CASSQAQVRRQSEKLFF
TGTGCCAGCAGCCAAGCTCAAGTACGGAGGCAGAGTGAAAAACTGTTTTTT
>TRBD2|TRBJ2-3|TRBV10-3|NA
CAISPGTSGAGTDTQYF
TGTGCCATCAGCCCCGGGACTAGCGGGGCGGGAACAGATACGCAGTATTTT
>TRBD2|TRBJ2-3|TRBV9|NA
CASRINSGGSSTDTQYF
TGTGCCAGCCGCATCAATAGCGGGGGCTCTAGCACAGATACGCAGTATTTT
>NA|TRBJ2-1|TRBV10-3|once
CAISAPQIYSGSSYNEQFF
TGTGCCATCAGTGCCCCCCAGATCTACAGCGGATCCTCCTACAATGAGCAGTTCTTC
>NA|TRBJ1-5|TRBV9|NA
CASSARGWGQPQHF
TGTGCCAGCAGCGCGCGGGGTTGGGGTCAGCCCCAGCATTTT
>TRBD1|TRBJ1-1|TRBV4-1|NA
CASSQDRGRSEAFF
TGCGCCAGCAGCCAAGACAGGGGGCGGTCTGAAGCTTTCTTT
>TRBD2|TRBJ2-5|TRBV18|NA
CASSPRGGETQYF
TGTGCCAGCTCGCCCCGCGGGGGAGAGACCCAGTACTTC
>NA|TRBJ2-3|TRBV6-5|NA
CASREGIADTQYF
TGTGCCAGCAGGGAGGGTATCGCGGATACGCAGTATTTT
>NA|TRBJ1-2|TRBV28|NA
CASSLAPNGYTF
TGTGCCAGCAGTTTGGCCCCCAACGGCTACACCTTC
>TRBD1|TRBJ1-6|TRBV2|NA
CASRKGDRVGPLHF
TGTGCCAGCAGGAAGGGGGACAGGGTCGGGCCCCTCCACTTT
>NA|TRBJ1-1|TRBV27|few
CASSFYWNTEAFF
TGTGCCAGCAGTTTTTATTGGAACACTGAAGCTTTCTTT
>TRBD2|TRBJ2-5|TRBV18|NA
CASSLRGAKETQYF
TGTGCCAGCTCACTGCGGGGGGCCAAAGAGACCCAGTACTTC
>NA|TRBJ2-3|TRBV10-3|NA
CAISYPDWLYF
TGTGCCATCAGTTACCCGGACTGGTTGTATTTT
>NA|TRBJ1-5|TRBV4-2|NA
CASSQEGGVFQPQHF
TGTGCCAGCAGCCAAGAGGGAGGGGTGTTTCAGCCCCAGCATTTT
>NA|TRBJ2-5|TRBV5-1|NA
CASSFGGAETQYF
TGCGCCAGCAGCTTCGGGGGTGCGGAGACCCAGTACTTC
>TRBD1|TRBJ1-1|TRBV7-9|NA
CASSSDRGNTEAFF
TGTGCCAGCAGCAGCGACAGGGGGAACACTGAAGCTTTCTTT
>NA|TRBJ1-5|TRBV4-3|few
CASSQDLNGQPQHF
TGCGCCAGCAGCCAAGATTTGAACGGTCAGCCCCAGCATTTT
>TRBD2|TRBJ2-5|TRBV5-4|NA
CASSGRGGQETQYF
TGTGCCAGCAGCGGCCGGGGGGGGCAAGAGACCCAGTACTTC